This T cell receptor (beta chain) was sequenced for a study of Graves' ophthalmopathy and Graves' hyperthyroidism (dated by TCRdb to 2017 to 2018). Looking at the study overall: Peripheral blood was collected at initial diagnosis, before any treatment. TCR beta repertoire signatures were used to distinguish Graves' ophthalmopathy from Graves' hyperthyroidism and to predict progression to ophthalmopathy. In total, 135 blood samples were TCR-sequenced: 40 to 45 ophthalmopathy, about 75 hyperthyroidism and some 17 hyperthyroidism-to-ophthalmopathy patients. To explore V-J signatures that distinguish ophthalmopathy from hyperthyroidism, a discovery set of about a hundred patients was enrolled, made up of more than 40 with ophthalmopathy and fewer than 60 with stable hyperthyroidism. An independent validation cohort comprised some 19 hyperthyroidism patients and over 15 patients who later progressed from hyperthyroidism to ophthalmopathy. T-cell repertoires of thyroid tissue and blood were compared in about six hyperthyroidism patients. After sampling, hyperthyroidism patients received methimazole starting at 30 mg daily, and ophthalmopathy patients received high-dose intravenous methylprednisolone. The roughly 94 discovery patients were randomly split 7:3 into training and test sets. What the research found in general, with its limitations: The 13-signature model separated ophthalmopathy from stable hyperthyroidism with roughly 90% sensitivity and just under 84% specificity in cross-validation, and 80%/75% in the test set. Most of the expanded thyroid clonotypes with a frequency above 0.001 were also detected in blood, and it was suggested that the thyroid immune response may be reflected by blood repertoires. Sample size was not predetermined statistically, and investigators were not blinded to group allocation. In validation, the model predicted ophthalmopathy progression with about 71% sensitivity and roughly 72% specificity; roughly 11 predicted patients were CT-confirmed with GO in a median of about 6.2 months.

This clonotype was detected a few times. The clone's antigen remains unknown. One base away there is no much larger clone; base qualities are not given. Stable hyperthyroidism was defined as no progression to ophthalmopathy within 18 months of follow-up. Hyperthyroidism patients were newly diagnosed, with disease duration under 2 months, and aged 18 to 65 years. Patients with other autoimmune diseases, uncontrolled infections, pregnancy or lactation were excluded. Clinical symptoms, serum thyroxine, TRAb, thyroid ultrasound and orbital computed tomography were used for diagnosis. Ficoll-Paque density gradient centrifugation was used to isolate PBMCs from approximately 11 ml of fresh peripheral blood. Trizol reagent was used to extract the total RNA, and its quality was then checked on an Agilent 2100 Bioanalyzer. For repertoire sequencing, TCR beta CDR3 regions were amplified from RNA transcripts. The first round of RT-PCR was done with HTBI primers and the Qiagen OneStep RT-PCR kit, and was followed by a second round of multiplex PCR, then size selection and purification. Libraries were sequenced paired-end with 100 bp reads on an Illumina HiSeq2000. The study's own analysis went as follows. Reads were processed with SOAPnuke, discarding reads with adapters, uncalled bases, mean Phred below 15, or no exact constant-primer or identifier match. COPE v1.2.5 was used to merge the high-quality paired reads. Each unique nucleotide sequence was defined as a clonotype, and clonotypes were aligned to IMGT TRB V, D and J references with MiTCR v1.1. The analysis was limited to V-J combinations with a frequency above 0.0001, which together covered roughly 99% of the repertoires. A TCR clonal expansion and chaos score per V-J combination was defined as the ratio of F50 clonal expansion to chaos observed in the TCRdist matrix. Welch's t-statistics and random forest were used to narrow the features down to over ten V-J combinations, which were then fed into a naive Bayes classifier. Thyroid-blood repertoire similarity was quantified with the Morisita-Horn index. In TCRdb, the public reads were trimmed at Q25 with fastp and aligned with MiXCR, with productive beta chains retained. Each record represents a unique CDR3 protein, reported with the most common genes and DNA among its rows. The V and J calls come from TCRdb's annotation, not from the publication. The sample records 680,000 or so distinct CDR3 sequences, 22% of which are singletons. Around 6.9% of the sample belongs to the ten largest clones.

Compared with germline, V lacks 11 bases and J lacks 4 bases; bases without a gene match: 8. The germline V gene provides CDR1 MNHNS and CDR2 SASEGT. The CDR3 numbers 13 residues from cysteine through phenylalanine. The sequence is cut down to CDR3 DNA, 39 bases in frame from base 1. Here the chain combines TRBV6-1 and TRBJ1-5, and 7 junctional nucleotides match TRBD1. The sequence was obtained from a woman aged 18-29 years with stable Graves' hyperthyroidism. Some clones in this sample may be carry-over from other donors' samples. Donor details come from another sample of the same person, matched by shared clones. Material: peripheral blood. The DNA reads TGTGCCGGAGGGACAGAGGTTAATCAGCCCCAGCATTTT. It codes for CAGGTEVNQPQHF.